The 22 T cell receptor beta chains in this list originate from one sample, sequenced in a study of cytomegalovirus exposure and HLA in healthy donors. Use of 60 Vbeta and 13 Jbeta primers characterized the PCR. TCRdb's copy holds only in-frame clones and misses some; the assay was immunoSEQ multiplex PCR. The sample holds 50,000 to 65,000 clones, around 80% seen once. The material sequenced was PBMCs. The source of these receptors is a man aged 45 to 65 in good health and CMV-seropositive.

The chain has TRBV6-5 and TRBJ2-5; 8 bases are a match to TRBD1. The ends lost 2 bases at V and 6 bases at J; junction bases unmatched: 5. CDR1 MNHEY and CDR2 SVGAGI come from the germline V gene. The CDR3 totals 14 residues. The CDR3 loop reads CASSYPGQGKTQYF. In DNA form, the CDR3 reads TGTGCCAGCAGTTACCCCGGACAGGGAAAGACCCAGTACTTC.

On this clone itself: The junction shows a germline mismatch at one end, possibly a read error. The rearrangement uses TRBV30 and TRBJ1-4, with 9 positions matching TRBD1. The CDR3 consists of 17 residues. Germline V gene lookup returns CDR1 GTSNPN and CDR2 SVGIG (reference sequence). The CDR3 sequence: CDWSVREQGATNEKLFF. The CDR3 nucleotides are TGTGACTGGAGTGTACGGGAACAGGGGGCGACTAATGAAAAACTGTTTTTT.

This chain links TRBV4-1 with TRBJ1-4; D not certain. Germline V gene lookup returns CDR1 MGHRA and CDR2 YSYEKL. The CDR3 is made up of 14 amino acids. V gave up 2 bases and J gave up 5 bases, with 9 bases separating them. The CDR3 reads CASSQIPGNEKLFF. As DNA, the CDR3 is TGCGCCAGCAGCCAAATACCGGGGAATGAAAAACTGTTTTTT.

This chain connects TRBV2 to TRBJ1-6; D is unclear. Germline loops: CDR1 SNHLY, CDR2 FYNNEI. V dropped 4 bases and J dropped 0 bases, with 10 bases sitting between them. The CDR3 loop spans 16 amino acids. CDR3 bases: TGTGCCAGCAGTGTTGAGGAGAGCTCCTATAATTCACCCCTCCACTTT. It encodes CASSVEESSYNSPLHF.

The rearrangement uses TRBV4-1 and TRBJ2-7; 13 bases map to TRBD2. In germline, CDR1 is MGHRA, CDR2 YSYEKL. The V gene end was trimmed by 0 bases and the J gene end by 13 bases; junction bases not matched to a gene: 9. The CDR3 extends over 15 amino acids. The CDR3 nucleotides read TGCGCCAGCAGCCAAGAGGTAACGGGACTAGCGGGGTACTACTTC. Its protein is CASSQEVTGLAGYYF.

The gene calls are TRBV7-9 and TRBJ2-2; TRBD2 matches at 8 bases. The CDR3 is made up of 18 amino acids. V dropped 4 bases and J dropped 5; count of bases not matched to a gene: 15. From germline, CDR1 is SEHNR and CDR2 FQNEAQ (reference sequence). The CDR3 region has the DNA TGTGCCAGCAGCTCGAGCCGCACCGGGACTAGGTTAACCGGGGAGCTGTTTTTT. Translation: CASSSSRTGTRLTGELFF.

CDR3 loop: CASSPLGAGVDRSGEQFF. For the CDR3, the DNA is TGTGCCAGCAGTCCATTAGGAGCGGGAGTGGATAGGTCTGGAGAGCAGTTCTTC. This chain connects TRBV7-3 to TRBJ2-1, with 8 nucleotides matching TRBD2. Per germline, CDR1 SGHTA and CDR2 FQGTGA. The CDR3 has 18 residues. V shed 6 bases and J 10 bases; nucleotides not matched to a gene: 23. The full variable domain, its missing parts supplied by reference TRBV7-3 and TRBJ2-1, is GAGVSQTPSNKVTEKGKYVELRCDPISGHTALYWYRQSLGQGPEFLIYFQGTGAADDSGLPNDRFFAVRPEGSVSTLKIQRTERGDSAVYLCASSPLGAGVDRSGEQFFGPGTRLTVL.

This sequence joins TRBV19 and TRBJ2-3; TRBD2 is a possible D gene (6 bases). Germline loops: CDR1 LNHDA, CDR2 SQIVND (reference sequence). V was clipped by 2 bases and J by 2 bases, with 14 bases between them. The CDR3 extends over 16 amino acids. The CDR3 reads CASSITGGVATDTQYF. The CDR3 region has the DNA TGTGCCAGTAGTATAACTGGCGGGGTAGCCACAGATACGCAGTATTTT. Using reference TRBV19 and TRBJ2-3 for the parts outside the CDR3, the full variable domain is DGGITQSPKYLFRKEGQNVTLSCEQNLNHDAMYWYRQDPGQGLRLIYYSQIVNDFQKGDIAEGYSVSREKKESFPLTVTSAQKNPTAFYLCASSITGGVATDTQYFGPGTRLTVL.

Only one count was recorded for this clone. This sequence joins TRBV2 and TRBJ2-5; TRBD2 might be the D (6 bases). The V and J ends lost 7 bases and 7 bases respectively, with 19 bases between them. Germline-derived CDR1 and CDR2 are SNHLY and FYNNEI. This CDR3 has 14 amino acids. The CDR3 DNA sequence: TGTGCCAGCAACCTAAGCGGCGGGACCTGGACCCAGTACTTC. The encoded protein is CASNLSGGTWTQYF. Full variable domain (outside the CDR3, taken from reference TRBV2 and TRBJ2-5): EPEVTQTPSHQVTQMGQEVILRCVPISNHLYFYWYRQILGQKVEFLVSFYNNEISEKSEIFDDQFSVERPDGSNFTLKIRSTKLEDSAMYFCASNLSGGTWTQYFGPGTRLLVL.

V and J are TRBV27 and TRBJ1-6; D is undetermined. From germline, CDR1 is MNHEY and CDR2 SMNVEV (reference sequence). CDR3 length: 15 residues. Trimming stripped 6 bases from V and 0 bases from J, with 9 bases between. This chain's CDR3 is CASRAGGSYNSPLHF. The DNA of the CDR3 is TGTGCCAGCAGGGCGGGAGGCTCCTATAATTCACCCCTCCACTTT.

This chain connects TRBV2 to TRBJ2-3; the match to TRBD2 covers 7 bases. Unmatched junction bases numbered 12, after V lost 6 bases and J lost 6 bases. Looked up from germline, CDR1 is SNHLY and CDR2 is FYNNEI. The CDR3 runs 15 residues. CDR3 protein: CASRRSWGGMDTQYF. For the CDR3, the DNA is TGTGCCAGCAGACGCTCGTGGGGGGGGATGGATACGCAGTATTTT.

The chain uses TRBV5-1 and TRBJ2-3; 7 bases are a match to TRBD2. The junction had 4 bases not matched to a gene; V was cut back by 0 bases and J by 0 bases. CDR1 and CDR2 from the germline V gene are SGHRS and YFSETQ. CDR3 length equals 16 residues. The CDR3 bases are TGCGCCAGCAGCTTGGGCGGGGGTGCTAGCACAGATACGCAGTATTTT. Protein sequence: CASSLGGGASTDTQYF.

Written as DNA, the CDR3 is TGTGCCAGCTGGACAGGGACTCGGGGAGAAGAGACCCAGTACTTC. Amino acid sequence: CASWTGTRGEETQYF. This chain uses TRBV28 with TRBJ2-5; 8 nucleotides line up with TRBD1. V lost 8 bases and J lost 3; bases outside the gene matches: 11. The CDR3 is made up of 15 amino acids. CDR1 is MDHEN and CDR2 is SYDVKM in the germline V gene. Together with reference TRBV28 and TRBJ2-5, the CDR3 gives the full variable domain: DVKVTQSSRYLVKRTGEKVFLECVQDMDHENMFWYRQDPGLGLRLIYFSYDVKMKEKGDIPEGYSVSREKKERFSLILESASTNQTSMYLCASWTGTRGEETQYFGPGTRLLVL.

This chain uses TRBV4-1 with TRBJ2-7, with D maybe TRBD2 (5 bases). V gave up 1 base and J gave up 6 bases, with 7 bases separating them. CDR1 is MGHRA, CDR2 YSYEKL, per germline. The CDR3 contains 12 residues. CDR3 region: CASSQGGIEQYF. The CDR3 DNA sequence: TGCGCCAGCAGCCAAGGAGGGATCGAGCAGTACTTC.

The chain carries TRBV27 and TRBJ1-1, with D hard to call. V gave up 0 bases and J gave up 0 bases, with 8 bases separating them. Per germline, CDR1 MNHEY and CDR2 SMNVEV (reference sequence). The CDR3 has 15 residues. The CDR3 coding sequence is TGTGCCAGCAGTTTATCCCCAGTAATGAACACTGAAGCTTTCTTT. Its translation: CASSLSPVMNTEAFF.

The chain has TRBV19 and TRBJ2-3, with TRBD1 identical over 9 bases. Germline-derived CDR1 and CDR2 are LNHDA and SQIVND (reference sequence). V shed 4 bases and J 3 bases; nucleotides not matched to a gene: 5. This CDR3 region has 15 residues. DNA for the CDR3: TGTGCCAGTAGTACCGGACAGGGGACTACAGATACGCAGTATTTT. It codes for CASSTGQGTTDTQYF.

The chain couples TRBV30 to TRBJ2-7; 9 bases map to TRBD1. CDR3 length: 13 residues. V was pared by 7 bases and J by 1 base, with 5 bases of the junction left unmatched. Germline CDR1 is GTSNPN and CDR2 is SVGIG (reference sequence). The CDR3 DNA reads TGTGCCTCAGTAGGGACAGGGTCCTACGAGCAGTACTTC. It is translated as CASVGTGSYEQYF.

This clone was recorded only once. For the CDR3, the DNA is TGTGCCAGCAGCCACAGGGTCACCGGGGAGCTGTTTTTT. Translated: CASSHRVTGELFF. The chain combines TRBV6-1 with TRBJ2-2, with TRBD1 as a possible D gene (6 bases). Trimming took 6 bases from V and 4 from J, leaving 9 bases between them. Germline V CDR1 and CDR2: MNHNS, SASEGT. The CDR3 contains 13 residues.

V is TRBV6-1 and J is TRBJ2-2, with D perhaps TRBD1 (5 bases). V dropped 1 base and J dropped 4 bases, with 7 bases sitting between them. Germline lookup yields CDR1 MNHNS and CDR2 SASEGT. The CDR3 is 14 amino acids. This CDR3 is CASSEGRGTGELFF. CDR3 bases: TGTGCCAGCAGTGAAGGAAGGGGCACCGGGGAGCTGTTTTTT.

This rearrangement joins TRBV7-9 to TRBJ1-2, with D perhaps matching TRBD1 (6 bases). CDR1 is SEHNR, CDR2 FQNEAQ, per germline (reference sequence). There are 15 residues in the CDR3. The V gene lost 5 bases and the J gene lost 8 bases, with 21 bases spanning the gap. The CDR3 is CASSLQGGGERGYTF. CDR3 nucleotides: TGTGCCAGCAGCCTTCAAGGCGGGGGCGAGAGGGGCTACACCTTC.

This clone has a handful of counts. J is TRBJ1-5 and V is TRBV5-1; 12 bases are a match to TRBD1. The CDR3 is 15 amino acids. The V gene's germline CDR1 is SGHRS and CDR2 YFSETQ. Trimming at V came to 4 bases and at J to 7 bases, leaving 6 bases not matched to a gene. CDR3 residues: CASSVGQGAGQPQHF. Written as DNA, the CDR3 is TGCGCCAGCAGCGTGGGACAGGGGGCAGGGCAGCCCCAGCATTTT.

The chain couples TRBV15 to TRBJ2-3; D is unresolved. The CDR3 is 20 residues long. Trimming took 5 bases from V and 2 from J, leaving 29 bases between them. Per the germline V gene, CDR1 is LNHNV and CDR2 is YYDKDF (reference sequence). The CDR3, as DNA: TGTGCCACCAGCGGGTTATACCCTGAGTCCTCCGTCGGGTTCACAGATACGCAGTATTTT. It specifies CATSGLYPESSVGFTDTQYF.